The 10 T cell receptor beta chains below come from one sample, sequenced in a study of blood T cells in healthy people across ages. Primed by a sample-barcoded 5' primer and a J-beta primer mix, a second PCR proceeded for about 6 to 12 cycles. TCRdb ran MiXCR on the 5' RACE reads and lists one entry per CDR3 protein. The sample contains around 1.7 million distinct CDR3 sequences, 28% of which appear only once. Input material: blood. These receptors were obtained from a woman in her thirties in good health.

This clonotype was counted many times. The rearrangement joins TRBV29-1 to TRBJ2-5; 8 bases map to TRBD2. Germline lookup yields CDR1 SQVTM and CDR2 ANQGSEA. This CDR3 is 13 amino acids long. With V trimmed by 7 bases and J by 3 bases, 7 bases remained unmatched. The CDR3 DNA is TGCAGCGCCACGACCGGGGGGGAAGAGACCCAGTACTTC. Protein sequence: CSATTGGEETQYF.

This chain's CDR3 is CASSRGLVNEQFF. In DNA, the CDR3 is TGCGCCAGCAGCAGGGGACTAGTTAATGAGCAGTTCTTC. The chain carries TRBV5-1 and TRBJ2-1; TRBD2 matches at 8 bases. The CDR3 extends over 13 amino acids. Trimming took 4 bases from V and 7 from J; bases not matched to a gene: 4. The germline gives CDR1 SGHRS, CDR2 YFSETQ.

CDR3 bases: TGTGCCAGCAGCGTAGAAGGCAACCCAGCAGATACGCAGTATTTT. Protein product: CASSVEGNPADTQYF. This chain uses TRBV9 with TRBJ2-3; D is ambiguous. CDR1 SGDLS and CDR2 YYNGEE come from the germline V gene. The CDR3 has 15 residues. V was pared by 0 bases and J by 4 bases, with 12 bases between.

The chain is built from TRBV10-3 and TRBJ2-5; 8 bases agree with TRBD2. V lost 10 bases and J lost 1; bases outside the gene matches: 5. CDR1 is ENHRY, CDR2 SYGVKD, per germline. The CDR3 length is 13 residues. CDR3 protein: CATQRGGQETQYF. Here the CDR3 DNA reads TGTGCCACCCAACGGGGGGGCCAAGAGACCCAGTACTTC.

This clonotype was recorded many times. The chain combines TRBV9 with TRBJ2-1; D remains ambiguous. The CDR3 runs 15 residues. Trimming took 4 bases from V and 0 from J, leaving 11 bases between them. Germline V CDR1 and CDR2: SGDLS, YYNGEE. The CDR3 nucleotides read TGTGCCAGCAGCCCCCGCGTAGGCTCCTACAATGAGCAGTTCTTC. Translated, it gives CASSPRVGSYNEQFF.

V and J are TRBV27 and TRBJ2-3; TRBD1 agrees at 9 bases. Germline assignment: CDR1 MNHEY and CDR2 SMNVEV (reference sequence). The ends lost 6 bases at V and 8 bases at J; junction bases unmatched: 18. The CDR3 sequence is 17 residues long. The CDR3 is CASSLSTPGTGFSTQYF. CDR3 DNA sequence: TGTGCCAGCAGCCTGTCTACCCCCGGGACAGGGTTTAGTACGCAGTATTTT.

As concerns this clonotype: The junction and the germline gene differ at one end; a read error may be behind it. V and J are TRBV20-1 and TRBJ1-2; no reliable D call. CDR1 and CDR2 from the germline V gene are DFQATT and SNEGSKA (reference sequence). The CDR3 has 15 amino acids. The CDR3 DNA follows: TGCAGCGCTAGAGATTGGCAGGATCAAAACTATGGCTACACCTTC. Its protein is CSARDWQDQNYGYTF.

In regard to this clonotype: A much bigger clone sits one base away, suggesting this may be a read error. The J gene is TRBJ1-2, the V gene TRBV20-1, with unresolved D. V was pared by 6 bases and J by 4 bases, with 21 bases between. This CDR3 has 15 amino acids. CDR1 and CDR2 from the germline V gene are DFQATT and SNEGSKA (reference sequence). In DNA, the CDR3 is TGCAGTGCGATATTCTCCGAGACTGTCATCTATGGCTACACCTTC. It encodes CSAIFSETVIYGYTF.

This clonotype was observed a handful of times. The chain has TRBV28 and TRBJ2-7; D is possibly TRBD1 or TRBD2 (5 bases each). This CDR3 has 15 residues. Germline CDR1 MDHEN, CDR2 SYDVKM. V lost 3 bases, J lost 2 bases, and 14 bases lay in between. The CDR3 sequence is CASSLDTLRAYEQYF. The CDR3 DNA reads as TGTGCCAGCAGTTTGGACACCTTGCGGGCCTACGAGCAGTACTTC.

The CDR3 DNA is TGTGCCAGATCTCGGACAGGCGAGCAGTACTTC. Protein product: CARSRTGEQYF. The chain couples TRBV9 to TRBJ2-7; 7 nucleotides match TRBD1. Unmatched junction bases numbered 5, after V lost 8 bases and J lost 6 bases. CDR1 and CDR2 (germline): SGDLS, YYNGEE. The CDR3 is 11 residues long.